This TCR beta chain originates from a study of blood T cells in healthy people across ages. The use of a sample-barcoded 5' primer and a J-beta primer mix characterized a second PCR of roughly 6 to 11 cycles. Each cDNA molecule was tagged by a template-switch adaptor that had 12 random nucleotides. TCRdb called the 5' RACE reads again in MiXCR, with one record for every CDR3 protein. The sample has 750,000 to 950,000 distinct CDR3 sequences, about 55% seen once. In the case of this clonotype: Its antigen is not known.

Overall study results and limits: Roughly linear declines in TCR beta diversity per million T cells occurred with age.

They isolated at least 6.5 million PBMCs from each sample. Sequenced: blood. The clonotype originates from an elderly man in good health.

DNA of the CDR3: TGCAGTGCTAGACCCATTGGGCGGGTACAAGAGACCCAGTACTTC. Residues: CSARPIGRVQETQYF. The V and J genes are TRBV20-1 and TRBJ2-5, with a tentative D call TRBD2 (5 bases). V dropped 2 bases and J dropped 2 bases, with 15 bases sitting between them. Germline V lookup: CDR1 DFQATT, CDR2 SNEGSKA (reference sequence). The CDR3 covers 15 residues.